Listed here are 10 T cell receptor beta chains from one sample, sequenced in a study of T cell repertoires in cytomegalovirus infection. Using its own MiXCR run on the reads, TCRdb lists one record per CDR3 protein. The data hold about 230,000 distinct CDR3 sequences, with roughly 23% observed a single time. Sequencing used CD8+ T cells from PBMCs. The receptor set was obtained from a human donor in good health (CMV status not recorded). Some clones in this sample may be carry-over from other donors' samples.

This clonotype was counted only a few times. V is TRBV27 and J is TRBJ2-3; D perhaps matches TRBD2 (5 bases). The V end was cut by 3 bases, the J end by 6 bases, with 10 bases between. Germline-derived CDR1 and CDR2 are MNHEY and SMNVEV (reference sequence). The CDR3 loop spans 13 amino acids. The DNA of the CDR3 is TGTGCCAGCAGTTTGAGTCGCGGGGATACGCAGTATTTT. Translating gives CASSLSRGDTQYF.

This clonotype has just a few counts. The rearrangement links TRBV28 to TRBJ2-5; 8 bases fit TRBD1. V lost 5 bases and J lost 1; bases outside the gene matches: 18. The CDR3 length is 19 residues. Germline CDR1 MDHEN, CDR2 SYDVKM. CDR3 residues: CASSLPRDGRTGSQETQYF. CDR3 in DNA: TGTGCCAGCAGTCTACCGAGGGATGGTAGGACAGGGTCCCAAGAGACCCAGTACTTC.

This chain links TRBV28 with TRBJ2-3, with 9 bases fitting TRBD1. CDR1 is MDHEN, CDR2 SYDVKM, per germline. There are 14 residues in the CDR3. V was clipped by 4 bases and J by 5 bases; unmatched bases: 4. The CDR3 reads CASSSRQGEDTQYF. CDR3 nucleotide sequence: TGTGCCAGCAGTTCCCGACAGGGGGAAGATACGCAGTATTTT.

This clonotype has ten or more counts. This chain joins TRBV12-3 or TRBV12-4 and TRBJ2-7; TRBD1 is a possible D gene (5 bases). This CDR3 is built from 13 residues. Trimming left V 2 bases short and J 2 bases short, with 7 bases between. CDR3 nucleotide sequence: TGTGCCAGCAGTTTAAAGGGGCCCTACGAGCAGTACTTC. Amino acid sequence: CASSLKGPYEQYF.

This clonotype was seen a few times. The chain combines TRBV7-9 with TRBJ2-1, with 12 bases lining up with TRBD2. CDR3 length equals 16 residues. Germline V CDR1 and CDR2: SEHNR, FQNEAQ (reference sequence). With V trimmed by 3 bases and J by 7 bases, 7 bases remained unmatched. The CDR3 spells CASSFPSGGAENEQFF. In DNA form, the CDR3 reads TGTGCCAGCAGCTTCCCTAGCGGGGGGGCCGAAAATGAGCAGTTCTTC.

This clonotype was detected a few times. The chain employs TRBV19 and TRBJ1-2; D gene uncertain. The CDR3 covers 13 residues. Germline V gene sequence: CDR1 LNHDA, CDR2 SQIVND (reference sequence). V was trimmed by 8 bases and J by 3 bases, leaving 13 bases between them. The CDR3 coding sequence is TGTGCCAGTGCCGACGTATTTGACTATGGCTACACCTTC. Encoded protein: CASADVFDYGYTF.

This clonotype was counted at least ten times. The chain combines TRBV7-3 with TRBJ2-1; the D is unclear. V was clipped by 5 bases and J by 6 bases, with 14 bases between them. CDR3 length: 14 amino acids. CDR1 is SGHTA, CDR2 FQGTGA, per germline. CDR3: CASSPIGDLNEQFF. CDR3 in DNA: TGTGCCAGCAGCCCTATTGGGGATCTCAATGAGCAGTTCTTC.

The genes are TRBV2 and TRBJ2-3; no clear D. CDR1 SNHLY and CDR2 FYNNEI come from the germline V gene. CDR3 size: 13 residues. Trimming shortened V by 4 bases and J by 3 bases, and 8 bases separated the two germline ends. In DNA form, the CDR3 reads TGTGCCAGCAGTGTCCAACTTACAGATACGCAGTATTTT. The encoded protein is CASSVQLTDTQYF.

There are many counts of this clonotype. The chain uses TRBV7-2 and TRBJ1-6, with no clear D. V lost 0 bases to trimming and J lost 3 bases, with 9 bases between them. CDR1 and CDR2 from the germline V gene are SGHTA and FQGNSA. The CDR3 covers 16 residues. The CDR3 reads CASSLAVADYNSPLHF. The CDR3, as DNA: TGTGCCAGCAGCTTAGCGGTAGCAGACTATAATTCACCCCTCCACTTT.

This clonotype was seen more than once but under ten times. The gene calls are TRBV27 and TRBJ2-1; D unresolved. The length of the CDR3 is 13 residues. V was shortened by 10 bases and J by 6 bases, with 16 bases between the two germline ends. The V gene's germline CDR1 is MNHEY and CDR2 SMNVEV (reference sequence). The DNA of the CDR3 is TGTGCCACCTCAAGTCGGGTCCCCAATGAGCAGTTCTTC. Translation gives CATSSRVPNEQFF.